This record concerns one TCR beta chain sequence. Its specific antigen is unknown. Base qualities are not recorded, but no much larger clone differs from it by a single base. These data belong to a study of T-cell memory formation after mild COVID-19 (dated by TCRdb to the early 2020s). Background on the whole study: TCR sequence clusters from the two donors were found to be largely donor specific. Longitudinal TCRalpha and TCRbeta repertoire sequencing tracked T-cell clones expanding and contracting after mild COVID-19 in two donors. Two young, previously healthy adult volunteers, one female and one male, were included in the cohort.

General findings and caveats noted by the study authors: Clones that contracted from day 15 to 85 showed balanced CD4/CD8 phenotypes, whereas a second wave of clones that expanded from day 15 to 37 leaned towards CD4+. Some responding clones were detected in pre-infection memory, which suggested that pre-existing cross-reactive memory T cells had joined the SARS-CoV-2 response. The study included only a couple of mild cases, and larger cohorts that include severe cases with pre-infection samples were judged to be necessary. The second-wave clones that peaked on day 37 were not confirmed to be SARS-CoV-2 specific. Contracting CD4+ clones were found mainly in CM and EM memory subsets, while CD8+ clones were enriched in EMRA.

The CDR3 sequence holds 15 residues, the cysteine and phenylalanine included. Kept here is only the CDR3 DNA, which spans 45 bases and is read in frame from base 1. Here V drops 2 bases and J drops 7 bases, and the junction holds 3 bases not matched to any gene. CDR1 and CDR2 are read off the germline V gene as SGHTA and FQGNSA. Ficoll-Paque density gradient centrifugation was the method used to isolate PBMCs. Sequencing instrument: Illumina NovaSeq 6000. TCRalpha and TCRbeta cDNA libraries were built by 5'RACE with constant-segment primers, adding sample barcodes and unique molecular identifiers. RNA was extracted from every sample with Trizol reagent. The libraries were amplified in two PCR steps, and the second step added a second sample barcode and Illumina TruSeq adapters. Sequencing of the libraries was done on an Illumina NovaSeq, producing 2 x 150 bp paired-end reads. Regarding the original processing steps: Reads were demultiplexed and collapsed into UMI-guided consensus sequences with migec v1.2.7. Using mixcr v2.1.11, the UMI consensuses were aligned to TRA and TRB V and J templates and assembled into clonotypes. Expanded or contracted clonotypes were those called significant by both edgeR and NoisET, with noise models trained on biological replicates. For edgeR calls, a false discovery rate-adjusted p below 0.01 and a log2 fold-change threshold of 1 were applied. As an exploratory analysis of dynamics, max-normalized trajectories of the 1000 most abundant clonotypes were examined by PCA with hierarchical clustering. Separately sequenced CD4+ and CD8+ repertoires were used to assign the CD4 or CD8 phenotype of responding clones. TCRdb took the public reads, trimmed them with fastp at Q25, ran MiXCR for clone calling and kept in-frame beta chains. Entries are consolidated by CDR3 protein sequence, retaining the most common genes and DNA. TCRdb's processing, not the study's, gives the V and J calls here. Counted in this sample were approximately 250,000 distinct CDR3 sequences; roughly 16% of them appeared once. Together, the top ten hold 22% of the sample.

The receptor was derived from a young man who had mild COVID-19 (a few samples of this study predate the infection). The sample titles of this study are shuffled in the database, so cell type and time point are left out; the donor was told from shared clones. Sequencing was performed on PBMCs or a T cell subset sorted from them (not recorded which). The rearrangement combines TRBV7-2 with TRBJ1-6; TRBD1 fits 9 bases in the junction. The CDR3 amino acid sequence is: CASSLTGTGNSPLHF. The DNA is as follows: TGTGCCAGCAGCTTAACCGGGACAGGGAATTCACCCCTCCACTTT.